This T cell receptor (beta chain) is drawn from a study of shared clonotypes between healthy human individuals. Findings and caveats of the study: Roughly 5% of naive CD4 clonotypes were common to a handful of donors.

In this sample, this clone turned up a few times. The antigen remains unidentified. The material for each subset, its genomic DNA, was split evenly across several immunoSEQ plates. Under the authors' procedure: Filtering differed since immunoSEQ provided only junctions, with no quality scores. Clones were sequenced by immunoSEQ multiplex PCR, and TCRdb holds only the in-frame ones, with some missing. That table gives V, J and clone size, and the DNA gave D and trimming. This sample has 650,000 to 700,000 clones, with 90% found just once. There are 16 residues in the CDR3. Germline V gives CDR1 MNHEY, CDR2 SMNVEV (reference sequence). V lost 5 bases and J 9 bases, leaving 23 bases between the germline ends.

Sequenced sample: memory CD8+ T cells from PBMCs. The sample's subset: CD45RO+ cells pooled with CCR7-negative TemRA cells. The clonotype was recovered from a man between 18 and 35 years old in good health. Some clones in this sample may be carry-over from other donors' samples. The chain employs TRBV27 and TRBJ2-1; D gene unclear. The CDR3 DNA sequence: TGTGCCAGCAGTCCATTAATGACTCCTCTCCAGAGTGAGCAGTTCTTC. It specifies CASSPLMTPLQSEQFF.